The rows below give T cell receptor beta chains drawn from one sample of a study of blood T cell repertoires in COVID-19. Libraries were prepared by immunoSEQ multiplex PCR; TCRdb keeps only in-frame clonotypes and omits some of them. The sample lists about 200,000 clones; around 83% were seen once. The sequenced sample was peripheral blood. Receptors originate from a human donor in a cohort sampled during active COVID-19. CDR3s include the opening cysteine and the closing phenylalanine or tryptophan. A D gene is named only where the DNA matches it firmly. Expanded clones get a size class; other rows say once, few or many, or leave the size out.

.	.	TRBV5-1	TRBJ1-1	TGCGCCAGCAGCTTGGGGGGCGGAACTGAAGCTTTCTTT	CASSLGGGTEAFF
.	.	TRBV7-2	TRBJ1-4	TGTGCCAGCAGCCGTGGACAGCTTAATGAAAAACTGTTTTTT	CASSRGQLNEKLFF
TRBD2	.	TRBV10-3	TRBJ2-7	TGTGCCATCAGGGAACTAGCGGGAGGGCCCTACGAGCAGTACTTC	CAIRELAGGPYEQYF
.	.	TRBV29-1	TRBJ2-7	TGCAGCGTTGAAGTCCCCGGGCGACAGTCCTACGAGCAGTACTTC	CSVEVPGRQSYEQYF
.	.	TRBV18	TRBJ2-5	TGTGCCAGCTCACCCAACCGCGACAGAGCGGAGACCCAGTACTTC	CASSPNRDRAETQYF
.	.	TRBV3-1/TRBV3-2	TRBJ1-2	TGTGCCAGCAGCCAAGGACGGGGGGTTAACTATGGCTACACCTTC	CASSQGRGVNYGYTF
.	.	TRBV4-1	TRBJ2-7	TGCGCCAGCAGCCAGACAGACACAGTATACGAGCAGTACTTC	CASSQTDTVYEQYF
.	.	TRBV5-1	TRBJ2-2	TGCGCCAGCAGCTTGTGGGCGGAGGCCGGGGAGCTGTTTTTT	CASSLWAEAGELFF
.	.	TRBV2	TRBJ2-1	TGTGCCAGCAGTGCTCGAGGACCCCGGGGGGAGCAGTTCTTC	CASSARGPRGEQFF
.	.	TRBV5-6	TRBJ2-2	TGTGCCAGCAGCTTGGCCACTAGGGAGCTGTTTTTT	CASSLATRELFF
.	once	TRBV4-1	TRBJ2-7	TGCGCCAGCAGCCGGCTTATTCGTCCCTACGAGCAGTACTTC	CASSRLIRPYEQYF
TRBD2	.	TRBV28	TRBJ2-6	TGTGCCAGCAGTCCCCCGGGACTAGCGGGAGGACTCTCTGGGGCCAACGTCCTGACTTTC	CASSPPGLAGGLSGANVLTF
.	.	TRBV6-5	TRBJ2-3	TGTGCCAGCCGCCTCAGCGGCGGTCGCACAGATACGCAGTATTTT	CASRLSGGRTDTQYF
TRBD1	.	TRBV5-1	TRBJ2-1	TGCGCCAGCAGCTTGGGGGACAGGCTCAATGAGCAGTTCTTC	CASSLGDRLNEQFF
.	.	TRBV12-3/TRBV12-4	TRBJ1-2	TGTGCCAGCAGTTTCACACGTAACTATGGCTACACCTTC	CASSFTRNYGYTF